These T cell receptor beta chains were read from a single sample in a study of T cell repertoires in cytomegalovirus infection. TCRdb itself ran the reads through MiXCR, one entry per CDR3 protein. The data contain around 450,000 distinct CDR3 sequences, around 32% of them singletons. What was sequenced was PBMCs. Receptors were obtained from a human donor in good health (CMV status not recorded). Some clones in this sample may be carry-over from other donors' samples. CDR3s include the opening cysteine and the closing phenylalanine or tryptophan. D genes are given only for firm matches. Only some rows state a clone size, as once, few, many or a class for expanded clones.

j_call: TRBJ2-3; d_call: -; v_call: TRBV10-2; clone_size: -; cdr3_nt: TGCGCCAGCTGCCAGACTAGCACAGATACGCAGTATTTT; cdr3_aa: CASCQTSTDTQYF
j_call: TRBJ2-3; d_call: TRBD2; v_call: TRBV6-1; clone_size: few; cdr3_nt: TGTGCCAGCAGTGAATTGGCTAGCGGGGGTCAACGGCGACCGATCACAGATACGCAGTATTTT; cdr3_aa: CASSELASGGQRRPITDTQYF
j_call: TRBJ2-1; d_call: -; v_call: TRBV7-6; clone_size: many; cdr3_nt: TGTGCCAGCAGCTTGGATCACAATGAGCAGTTCTTC; cdr3_aa: CASSLDHNEQFF
j_call: TRBJ2-1; d_call: -; v_call: TRBV5-5; clone_size: few; cdr3_nt: TGTGCCAGCAGCTCCCAAGAGCGGGCGATATCCTACAATGAGCAGTTCTTC; cdr3_aa: CASSSQERAISYNEQFF
j_call: TRBJ1-1; d_call: -; v_call: TRBV28; clone_size: -; cdr3_nt: TGTGCCAGCAGCCGAGAGGTCGGTGAAGCTTTCTTT; cdr3_aa: CASSREVGEAFF
j_call: TRBJ2-2; d_call: -; v_call: TRBV7-9; clone_size: -; cdr3_nt: TGTGCCAGCTCTGGACGGGAAGGCACCGGGGAGCTGTTTTTT; cdr3_aa: CASSGREGTGELFF
j_call: TRBJ2-3; d_call: -; v_call: TRBV24-1; clone_size: -; cdr3_nt: TGTGCCACCGCTACCTTGGATACGCAGTATTTT; cdr3_aa: CATATLDTQYF
j_call: TRBJ1-4; d_call: -; v_call: TRBV7-9; clone_size: -; cdr3_nt: TGTGCCAGCAGCTTCCTCGGACAAGGATCCGAAAAACTGTTTTTT; cdr3_aa: CASSFLGQGSEKLFF
j_call: TRBJ1-2; d_call: -; v_call: TRBV7-6; clone_size: -; cdr3_nt: TGTGCCAGCAGCCCTACCCTAACCTCCCTCTATGGCTACACCTTC; cdr3_aa: CASSPTLTSLYGYTF
j_call: TRBJ1-2; d_call: TRBD1; v_call: TRBV20-1; clone_size: many; cdr3_nt: TGCAGTGCTAGGCGACTTCCGGGACAGGAAAGTGGCTACACCTTC; cdr3_aa: CSARRLPGQESGYTF
j_call: TRBJ1-1; d_call: -; v_call: TRBV7-8; clone_size: -; cdr3_nt: TGTGCCAGCAGCTTAGGGTCCGGAGGTTCGAACACTGAAGCTTTCTTT; cdr3_aa: CASSLGSGGSNTEAFF
j_call: TRBJ1-3; d_call: -; v_call: TRBV6-1; clone_size: few; cdr3_nt: TGTGCCAGCAGTGAACCTTTTAGCGGAAACACCATATATTTT; cdr3_aa: CASSEPFSGNTIYF
j_call: TRBJ2-2; d_call: -; v_call: TRBV6-5; clone_size: many; cdr3_nt: TGTGCCAGCAGTTCATCATACAGAACCGGGGAGCTGTTTTTT; cdr3_aa: CASSSSYRTGELFF
j_call: TRBJ1-2; d_call: -; v_call: TRBV5-5; clone_size: few; cdr3_nt: TGTGCCAGCAGCTTGGGAGTCGGGACGGATGGCTACACCTTC; cdr3_aa: CASSLGVGTDGYTF
j_call: TRBJ2-5; d_call: TRBD2; v_call: TRBV6-5; clone_size: few; cdr3_nt: TGTGCCAGCAGTTACGAGGGCGGGGGATTCCAAGAGACCCAGTACTTC; cdr3_aa: CASSYEGGGFQETQYF
j_call: TRBJ2-1; d_call: TRBD1; v_call: TRBV6-1; clone_size: -; cdr3_nt: TGTGCCAGCAGCTACGGGACAGGGGTCTACACTGAGCAGTTCTTC; cdr3_aa: CASSYGTGVYTEQFF
j_call: TRBJ1-1; d_call: TRBD1; v_call: TRBV12-3/TRBV12-4; clone_size: -; cdr3_nt: TGTGCCAGCAGGGGACAGGCGCCCGAAGCTTTCTTT; cdr3_aa: CASRGQAPEAFF
j_call: TRBJ1-6; d_call: -; v_call: TRBV6-1; clone_size: few; cdr3_nt: TGTGCCAGCACCGACAGGCCCCTTGGTAATTCACCCCTCCACTTT; cdr3_aa: CASTDRPLGNSPLHF
j_call: TRBJ2-7; d_call: TRBD1; v_call: TRBV7-8; clone_size: -; cdr3_nt: TGTGCCAGCAGCTTACTCGGACAGGACGTCTCCTACCAGCAGTACTTC; cdr3_aa: CASSLLGQDVSYQQYF
j_call: TRBJ2-7; d_call: -; v_call: TRBV7-6; clone_size: -; cdr3_nt: TGTGCCAGCAGCTTAGCGCGGGGGCCCACCTACGAGCAGTACTTC; cdr3_aa: CASSLARGPTYEQYF
j_call: TRBJ2-1; d_call: TRBD2; v_call: TRBV5-4; clone_size: -; cdr3_nt: TGTGACAGCAGCTTTAGCGGGAATCAGCACAATGAGCAGTTCTTC; cdr3_aa: CDSSFSGNQHNEQFF
j_call: TRBJ2-1; d_call: TRBD2; v_call: TRBV28; clone_size: -; cdr3_nt: TGTGCCAGCAGTTTAATTTCGGGGGGGTCGTATGAGCAGTTCTTC; cdr3_aa: CASSLISGGSYEQFF
j_call: TRBJ1-4; d_call: TRBD1; v_call: TRBV7-9; clone_size: -; cdr3_nt: TGTGCCAGCAGCTTAGTCCCTGCTCGCGACAGGGCCAATGAAAAACTGTTTTTT; cdr3_aa: CASSLVPARDRANEKLFF
j_call: TRBJ1-1; d_call: -; v_call: TRBV14; clone_size: -; cdr3_nt: TGTGCCAGCAGCCAAGAAGGGAGATACGGGGGCGGCGTCGGCACTGAAGCTTTCTTT; cdr3_aa: CASSQEGRYGGGVGTEAFF
j_call: TRBJ1-6; d_call: -; v_call: TRBV12-3/TRBV12-4; clone_size: many; cdr3_nt: TGTGCCAGCAATCCAGGAACGGATAATTCACCCCTCCACTTT; cdr3_aa: CASNPGTDNSPLHF
j_call: TRBJ2-4; d_call: TRBD1; v_call: TRBV7-2; clone_size: -; cdr3_nt: TGTGCCAGCAGCCAGGACCGAGGCCGGGACAGTCAGTACTTC; cdr3_aa: CASSQDRGRDSQYF
j_call: TRBJ2-7; d_call: TRBD1; v_call: TRBV10-3; clone_size: -; cdr3_nt: TGTGCCATCAGTGAGGGAGGGACAGGGAGCGGCGAGCAGTACTTC; cdr3_aa: CAISEGGTGSGEQYF
j_call: TRBJ2-2; d_call: -; v_call: TRBV25-1; clone_size: -; cdr3_nt: TGTGCCAGCAGTATGGCAGGGGTGACCGGGGAGCTGTTTTTT; cdr3_aa: CASSMAGVTGELFF
j_call: TRBJ2-1; d_call: TRBD1; v_call: TRBV6-4; clone_size: -; cdr3_nt: TGTGCCACCAGTCAGAACCCGGGACAGGGGTTTGTCAATGAGCAGTTCTTC; cdr3_aa: CATSQNPGQGFVNEQFF
j_call: TRBJ1-1; d_call: TRBD1; v_call: TRBV3-1; clone_size: -; cdr3_nt: TGTGCCAGCAGCCACAGACAGGGGATGAACACTGAAGCTTTCTTT; cdr3_aa: CASSHRQGMNTEAFF
j_call: TRBJ2-2; d_call: TRBD2; v_call: TRBV5-5; clone_size: -; cdr3_nt: TGTGCCAGCAGCCCTGGACTAGCGTCGAACACCGGGGAGCTGTTTTTT; cdr3_aa: CASSPGLASNTGELFF
j_call: TRBJ1-1; d_call: TRBD1; v_call: TRBV19; clone_size: many; cdr3_nt: TGTGCCAGTGGCGACAGGGCCGGGAACACTGAAGCTTTCTTT; cdr3_aa: CASGDRAGNTEAFF
j_call: TRBJ1-1; d_call: TRBD1; v_call: TRBV29-1; clone_size: -; cdr3_nt: TGCAGCGTGGGGGGGACAGTTACGAACACTGAAGCTTTCTTT; cdr3_aa: CSVGGTVTNTEAFF
j_call: TRBJ1-3; d_call: -; v_call: TRBV4-3; clone_size: few; cdr3_nt: TGCGCCAGCAGCCAGGAATGGCTTGGGGCGAACTCTGGAAACACCATATATTTT; cdr3_aa: CASSQEWLGANSGNTIYF
j_call: TRBJ1-3; d_call: TRBD1; v_call: TRBV7-7; clone_size: many; cdr3_nt: TGTGCTAGCAGCCAACAGGGGGTTAAGGGAAACACCATATATTTT; cdr3_aa: CASSQQGVKGNTIYF
j_call: TRBJ1-5; d_call: TRBD1; v_call: TRBV7-2; clone_size: few; cdr3_nt: TGTGCCAGCAGCCTCAACAAAGACAGGGGGCTAACTCAGCCCCAGCATTTT; cdr3_aa: CASSLNKDRGLTQPQHF
j_call: TRBJ2-1; d_call: TRBD2; v_call: TRBV5-1; clone_size: -; cdr3_nt: TGCGCCAGCAGCTTTGGTAGCGGGGGGGCATTAGTCAATGAGCAGTTCTTC; cdr3_aa: CASSFGSGGALVNEQFF
j_call: TRBJ1-1; d_call: TRBD1; v_call: TRBV2; clone_size: few; cdr3_nt: TGTGCCAGCAGTGATGGGACGGGCCTTGACAGGGGGGCTGAAGCTTTCTTT; cdr3_aa: CASSDGTGLDRGAEAFF
j_call: TRBJ2-3; d_call: TRBD2; v_call: TRBV30; clone_size: -; cdr3_nt: TGTGCCTGGACAATACTAGCGGGGGTGTCAGATACGCAGTATTTT; cdr3_aa: CAWTILAGVSDTQYF
j_call: TRBJ1-5; d_call: -; v_call: TRBV20-1; clone_size: -; cdr3_nt: TGCAGTGCCTCGGGCTCTAGCAATCAGCCCCAGCATTTT; cdr3_aa: CSASGSSNQPQHF
j_call: TRBJ2-7; d_call: TRBD1; v_call: TRBV19; clone_size: -; cdr3_nt: TGTGCCAGTAGTACGACAGGGGCTCGGGAGCAGTACTTC; cdr3_aa: CASSTTGAREQYF
j_call: TRBJ2-2; d_call: -; v_call: TRBV11-2; clone_size: -; cdr3_nt: TGTGCCAGCAGCAAACAGTACACCGGGGAGCTGTTTTTT; cdr3_aa: CASSKQYTGELFF
j_call: TRBJ1-5; d_call: -; v_call: TRBV10-3; clone_size: -; cdr3_nt: TGTGCCATCAGTGAGAGTCCGACACCAAATCAGCCCCAGCATTTT; cdr3_aa: CAISESPTPNQPQHF
j_call: TRBJ1-4; d_call: TRBD1; v_call: TRBV3-1; clone_size: few; cdr3_nt: TGTGCCAGCAGCCAAGACAAGACAGGGGGGGATGAAAAACTGTTTTTT; cdr3_aa: CASSQDKTGGDEKLFF
j_call: TRBJ2-1; d_call: TRBD2; v_call: TRBV7-3; clone_size: many; cdr3_nt: TGTGCCAGCAGCTTAAATCCCCCCGCCCCAACTAGCGGGGCTAATTTCCGCTACAATGAGCAGTTCTTC; cdr3_aa: CASSLNPPAPTSGANFRYNEQFF
j_call: TRBJ2-7; d_call: TRBD1; v_call: TRBV10-2; clone_size: -; cdr3_nt: TGCGCCACCCGACAGGGTAATTTTGGCGAGCAGTACTTC; cdr3_aa: CATRQGNFGEQYF
j_call: TRBJ1-2; d_call: -; v_call: TRBV11-1; clone_size: -; cdr3_nt: TGTGCCAGCAGCACCAGGACGGGGAACTATGGCTACACCTTC; cdr3_aa: CASSTRTGNYGYTF
j_call: TRBJ1-5; d_call: -; v_call: TRBV5-1; clone_size: few; cdr3_nt: TGCGCCAGCAGCGTGGACGGGAACAGCAATCAGCCCCAGCATTTT; cdr3_aa: CASSVDGNSNQPQHF
j_call: TRBJ1-4; d_call: -; v_call: TRBV25-1; clone_size: many; cdr3_nt: TGTGCCAGCAGTGAAACGACAGGAACTAATGAAAAACTGTTTTTT; cdr3_aa: CASSETTGTNEKLFF
j_call: TRBJ2-1; d_call: -; v_call: TRBV6-2/TRBV6-3; clone_size: few; cdr3_nt: TGTGCCAGCAGTTACGCCGGTAGATTCCAGGGTAATGAGCAGTTCTTC; cdr3_aa: CASSYAGRFQGNEQFF
j_call: TRBJ2-2; d_call: -; v_call: TRBV7-2; clone_size: -; cdr3_nt: TGTGCCAGCAGCTTAGACGGGGGCGGGAACACCGGAGAGCTGTCTTTT; cdr3_aa: CASSLDGGGNTGELSF
j_call: TRBJ1-4; d_call: TRBD1; v_call: TRBV7-6; clone_size: few; cdr3_nt: TGTGCCAGCAGCGGGAGGGGGCGCCTTGAAAAACTGTTTTTT; cdr3_aa: CASSGRGRLEKLFF
j_call: TRBJ2-3; d_call: TRBD2; v_call: TRBV2; clone_size: few; cdr3_nt: TGTGCCAGCAGCGCCAGCGGGGGGACCCTCACAGATACGCAGTATTTT; cdr3_aa: CASSASGGTLTDTQYF
j_call: TRBJ1-6; d_call: TRBD1; v_call: TRBV7-2; clone_size: many; cdr3_nt: TGTGCCAGCAGCGAGTCATCCGGGACAGAGTATAATTCACCCCTCCACTTT; cdr3_aa: CASSESSGTEYNSPLHF